This T cell receptor beta chain is from a study of CD8+CD57+ T cells in acquired aplastic anemia. Study in general: Sorted CD4+ and CD8+ cells gave an average of about 3.4 ug of DNA. General study points: Comparison of patients with controls identified around 28 shared CD8+ CDR3 sequences.

Profiling that covered TCR beta VDJ and CDR3 relied on genomic DNA as its template. TCRdb processed the reads anew with MiXCR; each CDR3 protein has one entry. The table includes under 350,000 distinct CDR3 sequences, approximately 60% detected once. A remark on this clonotype: Its antigen remains unknown.

Whoever was chosen for sequencing had shown CD8+CD57+ cell expansion by flow cytometry. Severe acquired aplastic anemia was present in every patient. Therapy had not been given to patients before blood sampling. This sequence was found in a human donor with aplastic anemia. Sequencing input: sorted CD4+, CD8+, or CD8+CD57+ T cells (not recorded which) from PBMCs.

In DNA form, the CDR3 reads TGCAGTGCCCTCAGACCAGGGGGCGCGGGCTATGGCTACACCTTC. This translates into CSALRPGGAGYGYTF. The chain couples TRBV20-1 to TRBJ1-2; 8 bases are a match to TRBD1. Looked up from germline, CDR1 is DFQATT and CDR2 is SNEGSKA (reference sequence). The CDR3 is 15 amino acids. After removal of 6 bases from V and 4 bases from J, the junction contained 13 bases not matched to a gene.